This TCR beta chain appears in the sequencing data of a study of CD8+ T cells in alopecia areata. The CDR3 has 13 residues. V lost 0 bases and J 7 bases, leaving 10 bases between the germline ends. Germline-derived CDR1 and CDR2 are GTSNPN and SVGIG (reference sequence). As regards this clone: This is likely a read error, given that the CDR3 carries no conserved phenylalanine or tryptophan at its end.

The treatment is: oral pan-JAK inhibitor, 5-10 mg twice daily. Extraction of RNA preceded its reverse transcription into cDNA, which served as the sequencing template. Libraries were prepared by immunoSEQ multiplex PCR; TCRdb keeps only in-frame clonotypes and omits some of them. Of hundreds of thousands of clones in the sample, under 70% are singletons; the top ten hold 0.95% to 1.5%. The genes are TRBV30 and TRBJ1-5; D is unresolved. The sequence was collected from a human donor with alopecia areata. Sample: CD4+ T cells sorted from blood, taken around week 44, from a patient treated with tofacitinib. CDR3 nucleotide sequence: TGTGCCTGGAGTGTAGCAGGCGGCCAGCCCCAGCATTAT. This encodes CAWSVAGGQPQHY.